The T cell receptor beta chain under discussion was sequenced for a study of blood T cell repertoires in COVID-19. The overall study: COVID-19 samples from acute and convalescent phases originated in the United States, Italy and Spain.

Profiled with immunoSEQ multiplex PCR; TCRdb holds only in-frame clones, not every one. In the table there are about 280,000 clones, 88% of which are singletons. Losses at the gene ends were 2 bases for V and 6 bases for J; bases not matched to a gene: 11. Germline V gives CDR1 SGHRS, CDR2 YFSETQ. The CDR3 is made up of 18 amino acids. This clone has just one count. Participant reports of clinical history set cohort assignment. Material: PBMCs or T cells enriched from blood (not recorded which). The chain is built from TRBV5-1 and TRBJ2-2, with TRBD2 identical over 12 bases. The sequence came from a woman between 55 and 75 years old in a cohort exposed to, infected with or recovered from COVID-19 (not recorded which). CDR3 DNA: TGCGCCAGCAGCTTCTCGACTAGCGGGAGAGGGGTAGCCGGGGAGCTGTTTTTT. Amino acids: CASSFSTSGRGVAGELFF. Full variable domain (missing parts from reference TRBV5-1 and TRBJ2-2): KAGVTQTPRYLIKTRGQQVTLSCSPISGHRSVSWYQQTPGQGLQFLFEYFSETQRNKGNFPGRFSGRQFSNSRSEMNVSTLELGDSALYLCASSFSTSGRGVAGELFFGEGSRLTVL.